Shown below are 17 T cell receptor beta chains from a single sample sequenced in a study of blood T cell repertoires in COVID-19. Produced via immunoSEQ multiplex PCR; TCRdb's table is partial and in-frame only. Of approximately 350,000 clones in the sample, around 89% were seen once. Sample: peripheral blood. Every receptor here comes from a middle-aged man with acute or convalescent COVID-19.

CDR3 DNA: TGTGCCAGCTCACTCGACAGGGGAGGGACTGAAGCTTTCTTT. This translates into CASSLDRGGTEAFF. V is TRBV18 and J is TRBJ1-1, with 8 bases matching TRBD1. V shed 4 bases, J shed 5 bases, and the junction held 6 bases outside the gene matches. The CDR3 contains 14 residues. The V gene's germline CDR1 is KGHSH and CDR2 LQKENI.

The rearrangement joins TRBV29-1 to TRBJ2-7; 11 bases fit TRBD1. CDR3 length: 15 amino acids. Germline CDR1 reads SQVTM; CDR2 reads ANQGSEA. The junction had 6 bases not matched to a gene; V was cut back by 1 base and J by 4 bases. CDR3 sequence: CSVEGGQGVGYEQYF. CDR3 bases: TGCAGCGTTGAAGGGGGACAGGGGGTAGGGTACGAGCAGTACTTC.

The rearrangement links TRBV28 to TRBJ1-5; no clear D gene. Trimming pared 2 bases from V and 9 bases from J, leaving 8 bases between. The CDR3 runs 12 residues. Germline V gene data show CDR1 as MDHEN and CDR2 as SYDVKM. CDR3: CASSLEAPPQHF. In nucleotides, the CDR3 is TGTGCCAGCAGTTTAGAGGCTCCGCCCCAGCATTTT.

The J gene is TRBJ2-1, the V gene TRBV2; D possibly corresponds to TRBD2 (6 bases). The CDR3 is 15 residues long. The V gene lost 7 bases and the J gene lost 0 bases, with 13 bases spanning the gap. The germline gives CDR1 SNHLY, CDR2 FYNNEI. CDR3: CASTLLAGSYNEQFF. As DNA, the CDR3 is TGTGCCAGCACCTTACTAGCTGGCTCCTACAATGAGCAGTTCTTC.

The V gene is TRBV19, the J gene TRBJ1-5; tentative D call: TRBD1 (6 bases). This CDR3 comprises 15 residues. Deletions cut 5 bases from V and 1 base from J, with 12 bases between. In germline, CDR1 is LNHDA, CDR2 SQIVND (reference sequence). The CDR3 reads CASSSQGKSNQPQHF. The CDR3 DNA reads TGTGCCAGTAGTTCACAGGGAAAAAGCAATCAGCCCCAGCATTTT.

V and J are TRBV6-1 and TRBJ2-7, with D possibly TRBD2 on 7 matching bases. Germline V gene data show CDR1 as MNHNS and CDR2 as SASEGT. CDR3 length: 15 amino acids. V shed 3 bases and J shed 2 bases, with 14 bases lying between them. The CDR3 spells CASSEGAGAPYEQYF. The CDR3 bases are TGTGCCAGCAGTGAGGGGGCGGGGGCCCCCTACGAGCAGTACTTC.

This clone was counted a single time. The V and J genes are TRBV19 and TRBJ2-3; TRBD1 might be the D (6 bases). Germline lookup yields CDR1 LNHDA and CDR2 SQIVND (reference sequence). This CDR3 spans 15 amino acids. The ends were cut back, 3 bases at V and 4 bases at J, with 14 bases in the middle. This chain's CDR3 is CASSMENRVSDTQYF. The CDR3 nucleotides read TGTGCCAGTAGTATGGAGAACAGGGTCTCAGATACGCAGTATTTT. The full variable domain, its missing parts supplied by reference TRBV19 and TRBJ2-3, is DGGITQSPKYLFRKEGQNVTLSCEQNLNHDAMYWYRQDPGQGLRLIYYSQIVNDFQKGDIAEGYSVSREKKESFPLTVTSAQKNPTAFYLCASSMENRVSDTQYFGPGTRLTVL.

The V call is TRBV7-9, the J call TRBJ2-2; D not resolved. The CDR3 length is 10 residues. The V gene's germline CDR1 is SEHNR and CDR2 FQNEAQ (reference sequence). V was shortened by 11 bases and J by 4 bases, with 5 bases between the two germline ends. The CDR3 DNA reads TGTGCCCATTCCACCGGGGAGCTGTTTTTT. Amino acids: CAHSTGELFF.

The chain combines TRBV12-3 or TRBV12-4 with TRBJ2-5; 7 nucleotides agree with TRBD2. The junction had 5 bases not matched to a gene; V was cut back by 5 bases and J by 5 bases. The CDR3 extends over 13 amino acids. CDR3 sequence: CASSRLAGETQYF. The CDR3 region has the DNA TGTGCCAGCAGTCGACTAGCTGGCGAGACCCAGTACTTC.

V and J are TRBV18 and TRBJ2-1; 11 nucleotides match TRBD2. The CDR3 is 16 amino acids. From germline, CDR1 is KGHSH and CDR2 LQKENI. J was trimmed by 4 bases and V by 3 bases; bases with no gene match: 5. The CDR3, as DNA: TGTGCCAGCTCACCCACCGGGACTAGCGGATACAATGAGCAGTTCTTC. Its translation: CASSPTGTSGYNEQFF.

The V call is TRBV5-1, the J call TRBJ2-3, with TRBD2 as a possible D gene (6 bases). The CDR3 runs 16 residues. Per the germline V gene, CDR1 is SGHRS and CDR2 is YFSETQ. The V gene lost 4 bases and the J gene lost 4 bases, with 19 bases spanning the gap. CDR3 amino acids: CASSGGAGPWADTQYF. The CDR3 DNA sequence: TGCGCCAGCAGCGGCGGCGCGGGGCCCTGGGCAGATACGCAGTATTTT. Filled out from reference TRBV5-1 and TRBJ2-3, the complete variable domain reads KAGVTQTPRYLIKTRGQQVTLSCSPISGHRSVSWYQQTPGQGLQFLFEYFSETQRNKGNFPGRFSGRQFSNSRSEMNVSTLELGDSALYLCASSGGAGPWADTQYFGPGTRLTVL.

CDR3 nucleotide sequence: TGTGCCAGCAGGGTGGCGCTAGCGGCCAATGAGCAGTTCTTC. It encodes CASRVALAANEQFF. The chain uses TRBV11-2 and TRBJ2-1, with 7 bases lining up with TRBD2. The V gene's germline CDR1 is SGHAT and CDR2 FQNNGV. The CDR3 is made up of 14 amino acids. V was clipped by 6 bases and J by 6 bases; unmatched bases: 8.

This sequence joins TRBV15 and TRBJ2-1, with 8 bases that match TRBD2. The J segment lost 4 bases and the V segment lost 3 bases, leaving 14 bases of the junction unmatched. The CDR3 loop spans 18 amino acids. CDR1 and CDR2 from the germline V gene are LNHNV and YYDKDF (reference sequence). The CDR3 is CATSSQRPPGLEYNEQFF. The CDR3 DNA is TGTGCCACCAGCAGCCAGCGCCCGCCGGGACTAGAGTACAATGAGCAGTTCTTC. Supplemented by reference TRBV15 and TRBJ2-1, the full variable domain reads DAMVIQNPRYQVTQFGKPVTLSCSQTLNHNVMYWYQQKSSQAPKLLFHYYDKDFNNEADTPDNFQSRRPNTSFCFLDIRSPGLGDTAMYLCATSSQRPPGLEYNEQFFGPGTRLTVL.

This chain links TRBV10-1 with TRBJ2-7; tentatively, D is TRBD1 (5 bases). The CDR3 is 17 amino acids. Trimming pared 2 bases from V and 2 bases from J, leaving 19 bases between. Germline V gives CDR1 WNHNN, CDR2 SYGVQD (reference sequence). CDR3 nucleotide sequence: TGCGCCAGCAGTGAGGGAGCCGATCCGGGCAGGGCCTACGAGCAGTACTTC. Protein product: CASSEGADPGRAYEQYF.

This clone was detected only a few times. This chain joins TRBV5-1 and TRBJ1-2, with 10 bases aligning to TRBD1. The CDR3 is 14 amino acids. The junction had 1 base not matched to a gene; V was cut back by 3 bases and J by 2 bases. Germline-derived CDR1 and CDR2 are SGHRS and YFSETQ. CDR3 nucleotides: TGCGCCAGCAGCTGGGGACAGGGGAACTATGGCTACACCTTC. It specifies CASSWGQGNYGYTF.

V gene TRBV18 combines with J gene TRBJ2-1; 8 bases match TRBD1. V shed 4 bases, J shed 2 bases, and the junction held 4 bases outside the gene matches. The V gene's germline CDR1 is KGHSH and CDR2 LQKENI. CDR3 length: 15 amino acids. The CDR3 spells CASSRGRGPYNEQFF. CDR3 bases: TGTGCCAGCTCACGGGGCAGGGGGCCCTACAATGAGCAGTTCTTC.

The chain has TRBV28 and TRBJ2-7, with D tentatively TRBD1 (6 bases). Trimming left V 8 bases short and J 0 bases short, with 14 bases between. Germline V gene sequence: CDR1 MDHEN, CDR2 SYDVKM. The CDR3 totals 14 residues. CDR3 amino acids: CASGVGDTSYEQYF. The CDR3 DNA reads as TGTGCCAGCGGTGTAGGGGACACCTCCTACGAGCAGTACTTC.